Detailed here is one TCR beta chain. Its antigen is not known. Some clones are missing from TCRdb's copy, which holds only in-frame ones; the method was immunoSEQ multiplex PCR. The sample consists of roughly 90,000 clones, roughly 87% of them appearing once. CDR1 is LNHDA and CDR2 is SQIVND in the germline V gene (reference sequence). With 3 bases clipped from V and 5 bases from J, the junction kept 5 bases outside the gene matches. The CDR3 consists of 14 residues. This sample is drawn from a study of OX40 agonist ivuxolimab in advanced cancers. Study context: Of the patients, three showed partial responses, one with hepatocellular carcinoma and two with cutaneous melanoma.

Whole-study findings and limits: There was clonal expansion of CD4+ and CD8+ blood T cells by week 6 at 0.1 to 3.0 mg/kg.

Material: CD4+ or CD8+ T cells sorted from blood, obtained in a trial of the OX40 agonist ivuxolimab. The rearrangement joins TRBV19 to TRBJ2-5; the match to TRBD2 covers 8 bases. The origin of this receptor is an adult with an advanced solid tumor such as melanoma, head and neck, liver or kidney cancer. The chain's CDR3 is CASSIGRGGETQYF. The CDR3 DNA reads as TGTGCCAGTAGTATCGGACGGGGGGGGGAGACCCAGTACTTC.